A selection of T cell receptor beta chains follows, all from one sample in a study of shared clonotypes between healthy human individuals. Method: immunoSEQ multiplex PCR; TCRdb's copy keeps in-frame clones and lacks some. The data show about 1.5 million clones, 95% to 99% seen once. The sequenced sample consisted of naive CD4+ T cells sorted from blood. These receptors were taken from a man aged 25-45 years in good health. CDR3s leave out the opening cysteine and the closing phenylalanine or tryptophan. Fields, in order: V gene, J gene, CDR3 protein.

>TRBV6-6|TRBJ2-7
ASSYSQGPLSYEQY
>TRBV18|TRBJ2-5
ASSPPLRSGETQY
>TRBV5-6|TRBJ2-3
ASTSLPSRDTQY
>TRBV2|TRBJ2-5
ASSGGQGETQY
>TRBV5-5|TRBJ2-7
ASSSLGSSYEQY
>TRBV6-6|TRBJ2-7
ASSPVIYSYEQY
>TRBV11-2|TRBJ2-1
ASSFSEQF
>TRBV7-2|TRBJ2-7
ASLAEASGFVVGEQY
>TRBV29-1|TRBJ2-7
SVRDRGDEQY
>TRBV14|TRBJ2-1
ASSKDAGLAGEQF
>TRBV7-9|TRBJ1-4
ASSSTEKLF
>TRBV9|TRBJ2-5
ASRSGTQQETQY
>TRBV5-6|TRBJ2-2
ASSSLIPDRTDNTGELF
>TRBV6-6|TRBJ2-3
ASSSELADTDTQY
>TRBV28|TRBJ1-5
ATGTGVQPQH
>TRBV6-5|TRBJ2-2
ASSPRWSNTGELF
>TRBV7-8|TRBJ1-4
ASSGTRSGEKLF
>TRBV7-9|TRBJ2-3
ASSLGRLAGTGTDTQY
>TRBV7-2|TRBJ1-2
ASSLATASMGYGYT
>TRBV18|TRBJ1-2
ASSPQGANGYT
>TRBV19|TRBJ1-2
ASSIRQGDANYGYT
>TRBV10-3|TRBJ2-2
AAQGTRNTGELF
>TRBV9|TRBJ2-7
ASSVREGVAGEQY
>TRBV10-3|TRBJ1-2
AISESKGRGYT
>TRBV19|TRBJ2-1
ASSIQLAGHNEQF
>TRBV4-1|TRBJ2-1
ASSLGGPSSYNEQF
>TRBV18|TRBJ1-5
ASSPLQGMHQPQH
>TRBV4-3|TRBJ1-5
ASSQGWGLNQPQH
>TRBV18|TRBJ1-1
ASSPQQGLDEAF
>TRBV9|TRBJ2-1
ASSVRLAGDFVEQF
>TRBV27|TRBJ1-2
ASSSQTDTNYGYT
>TRBV7-9|TRBJ2-5
ASSPYETQY
>TRBV5-1|TRBJ2-1
ASSLFAGEVNEQF
>TRBV15|TRBJ2-1
ATSPDSTNEQF
>TRBV5-1|TRBJ2-7
ASSLSHESYEQY
>TRBV5-1|TRBJ1-1
ASSWTGENTEAF
>TRBV7-9|TRBJ1-2
ASSLSLNRNYGYT
>TRBV5-1|TRBJ2-7
ASSFAGEQY
>TRBV18|TRBJ2-7
ASSPDGLLGLTSYEQY
>TRBV18|TRBJ2-2
ASSPRLGRATGELF
>TRBV9|TRBJ2-5
ASSPGTVGKTQY
>TRBV2|TRBJ2-2
ASSDQGTGELF
>TRBV28|TRBJ1-2
ASSFRDSGYT
>TRBV5-6|TRBJ1-2
ASSPQGGVAYGYT
>TRBV7-9|TRBJ2-2
ASSFAGSYGNTGELF
>TRBV6-4|TRBJ2-1
ASSDSPSGSSYEQF
>TRBV29-1|TRBJ1-1
SVRTGNTEAF